This TCR beta chain was obtained from a study of T-cell reconstitution after alpha-beta-depleted transplantation in children. Study findings and constraints: Expanded clones from the graft, numbering several hundred, reportedly supplied alpha-beta T cells about two months after transplant. Recipient T cells and thymic progenitors that survived gave rise to the high TCRbeta diversity observed at day 60 in some patients. T-cell numbers and diversity, one year after transplant, stemmed largely from T cells that were newly produced.

This CDR3 comprises 16 residues. V was cut by 5 bases and J by 1 base, with 18 bases left in between. From germline, CDR1 is SGHTA and CDR2 FQGNSA. As concerns this clonotype: The antigen is not known.

Unique molecular identifiers featured in how the TCRbeta library was prepared. TCRdb independently ran MiXCR on the PCR reads; one entry per CDR3 protein. The sample holds some 290,000 distinct CDR3 sequences; 20% to 30% are singletons and the top ten take roughly 11%. This TCR was sampled from a male patient between 5 and 17 years old who had a stem cell transplant for acute lymphoblastic leukemia, so the T cells may come from the graft donor. Material: PBMCs, mostly from graft donor cells, obtained 180 days after TCRalphabeta/CD19-depleted stem cell transplant. J is TRBJ2-7 and V is TRBV7-2; D gene unclear. The CDR3 DNA reads as TGTGCCAGCAGCCTTTTCCCCCCGGAAGGTTCCTACGAGCAGTACTTC. This codes for CASSLFPPEGSYEQYF.